The 8 T cell receptor beta chains presented below share a single source sample, sequenced in a study of PD-1 blockade in classical Hodgkin lymphoma. Brentuximab vedotin exposure varied, and every patient relapsed after autologous stem cell transplantation. Clones were read by immunoSEQ multiplex PCR, and TCRdb kept only the in-frame ones, dropping some. The sample lists 45,000 to 60,000 clones; over 70% were seen once. The specimen was peripheral blood mononuclear cells (PBMCs), collected at baseline. Source of these receptors: a human donor with classical Hodgkin lymphoma.

This clone was counted between two and nine times. The chain recombines TRBV18 with TRBJ2-5; 7 bases are a match to TRBD2. Germline V gives CDR1 KGHSH, CDR2 LQKENI. Trimming at V came to 1 base and at J to 3 bases, leaving 5 bases not matched to a gene. There are 15 residues in the CDR3. The CDR3 DNA follows: TGTGCCAGCTCACCACGGACGCGGGAGAAAGAGACCCAGTACTTC. This sequence encodes CASSPRTREKETQYF.

The chain carries TRBV30 and TRBJ2-4, with a possible D match to TRBD2 (5 bases). Trimming cost V 0 bases and J 10 bases, with 13 bases left between them. The CDR3 extends over 13 amino acids. Per germline, CDR1 GTSNPN and CDR2 SVGIG (reference sequence). DNA of the CDR3: TGTGCCTGGAGTGTAGTCCTTAGGGAGATTCAGTACTTC. It specifies CAWSVVLREIQYF.

V usage is TRBV2 and J usage is TRBJ2-2, with a possible D match to TRBD1 (5 bases). The CDR3 consists of 15 residues. The germline CDR1 and CDR2 sequences are SNHLY and FYNNEI. The ends were cut back, 4 bases at V and 1 base at J, with 10 bases in the middle. The CDR3 here is CASSVRQGNTGELFF. CDR3 coding DNA: TGTGCCAGCAGTGTCCGCCAGGGGAACACCGGGGAGCTGTTTTTT.

V gene TRBV27 combines with J gene TRBJ2-4; maybe TRBD1 (5 bases). The CDR3 loop spans 15 amino acids. Germline V gene lookup returns CDR1 MNHEY and CDR2 SMNVEV (reference sequence). Trimming shortened V by 4 bases and J by 3 bases, and 13 bases separated the two germline ends. The CDR3 region is CASSSSTQGKNIQYF. The DNA of the CDR3 is TGTGCCAGCAGTTCCTCTACCCAGGGCAAAAACATTCAGTACTTC.

V usage is TRBV18 and J usage is TRBJ2-7, with D hard to call. Germline loops: CDR1 KGHSH, CDR2 LQKENI. The CDR3 totals 13 residues. The V end was cut by 4 bases, the J end by 4 bases, with 11 bases between. The CDR3 is CASSLGPDYEQYV. Written as DNA, the CDR3 is TGTGCCAGCTCACTAGGACCAGATTACGAGCAGTACGTC.

J is TRBJ2-5 and V is TRBV5-1, with 7 bases that match TRBD1. J was trimmed by 5 bases and V by 4 bases; bases with no gene match: 8. Germline lookup yields CDR1 SGHRS and CDR2 YFSETQ. The CDR3 loop spans 14 amino acids. The CDR3 reads CASSARQGWETQYF. The DNA for the CDR3 is TGCGCCAGCAGCGCCCGACAGGGTTGGGAGACCCAGTACTTC.

This clone was seen more than once but under ten times. The chain employs TRBV7-3 and TRBJ2-1; D call uncertain. Deletions cut 5 bases from V and 10 bases from J, with 12 bases between. The germline gives CDR1 SGHTA, CDR2 FQGTGA. The length of the CDR3 is 12 residues. CDR3 in amino acids: CASSPTHREQFF. The CDR3, as DNA: TGTGCCAGCAGCCCAACCCACAGAGAGCAGTTCTTC.

The count of this clone is one. The rearrangement links TRBV5-1 to TRBJ1-5, with 9 nucleotides matching TRBD1. Per the germline V gene, CDR1 is SGHRS and CDR2 is YFSETQ. Trimming removed 4 bases from V and 5 bases from J; junction bases left unmatched: 10. CDR3 length equals 16 residues. CDR3 in DNA: TGCGCCAGCAGCGAAGGGACAGGGACTCTCGATCAGCCCCAGCATTTT. Translation gives CASSEGTGTLDQPQHF.